This T cell receptor beta chain was captured by sequencing in a study of blood T cell repertoires in COVID-19. The CDR3 has 12 residues. The ends were cut back, 6 bases at V and 6 bases at J, with 11 bases in the middle. Germline V gives CDR1 SNHLY, CDR2 FYNNEI. Generated by immunoSEQ multiplex PCR, the TCRdb table keeps only in-frame clones and is missing some. This sample has some 350,000 clones, with approximately 84% found just once. The chain is built from TRBV2 and TRBJ1-2, with no clear D. The TCR originated in a young woman who had recovered from COVID-19. The sequencing input was PBMCs or T cells enriched from blood (not recorded which). CDR3 coding DNA: TGTGCCAGCAGCCTAACGCGGGATGGCTACACCTTC. Encoded protein: CASSLTRDGYTF.